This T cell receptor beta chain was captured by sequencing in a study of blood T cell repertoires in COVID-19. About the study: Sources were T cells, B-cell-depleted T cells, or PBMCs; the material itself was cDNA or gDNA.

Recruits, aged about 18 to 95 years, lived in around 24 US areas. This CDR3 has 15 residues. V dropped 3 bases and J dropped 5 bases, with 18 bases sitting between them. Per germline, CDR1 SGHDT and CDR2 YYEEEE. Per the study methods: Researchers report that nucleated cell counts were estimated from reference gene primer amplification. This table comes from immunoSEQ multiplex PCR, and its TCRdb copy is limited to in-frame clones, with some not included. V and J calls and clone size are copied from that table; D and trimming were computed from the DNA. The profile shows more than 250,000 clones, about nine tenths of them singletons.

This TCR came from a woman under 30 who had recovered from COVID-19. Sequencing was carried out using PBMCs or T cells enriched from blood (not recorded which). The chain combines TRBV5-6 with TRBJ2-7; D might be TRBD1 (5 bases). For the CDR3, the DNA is TGTGCCAGCAGCTCCCCCCGAAGGGGTGAGAACGAGCAGTACTTC. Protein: CASSSPRRGENEQYF. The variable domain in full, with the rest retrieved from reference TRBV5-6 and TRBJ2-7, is DAGVTQSPTHLIKTRGQQVTLRCSPKSGHDTVSWYQQALGQGPQFIFQYYEEEERQRGNFPDRFSGHQFPNYSSELNVNALLLGDSALYLCASSSPRRGENEQYFGPGTRLTVT.